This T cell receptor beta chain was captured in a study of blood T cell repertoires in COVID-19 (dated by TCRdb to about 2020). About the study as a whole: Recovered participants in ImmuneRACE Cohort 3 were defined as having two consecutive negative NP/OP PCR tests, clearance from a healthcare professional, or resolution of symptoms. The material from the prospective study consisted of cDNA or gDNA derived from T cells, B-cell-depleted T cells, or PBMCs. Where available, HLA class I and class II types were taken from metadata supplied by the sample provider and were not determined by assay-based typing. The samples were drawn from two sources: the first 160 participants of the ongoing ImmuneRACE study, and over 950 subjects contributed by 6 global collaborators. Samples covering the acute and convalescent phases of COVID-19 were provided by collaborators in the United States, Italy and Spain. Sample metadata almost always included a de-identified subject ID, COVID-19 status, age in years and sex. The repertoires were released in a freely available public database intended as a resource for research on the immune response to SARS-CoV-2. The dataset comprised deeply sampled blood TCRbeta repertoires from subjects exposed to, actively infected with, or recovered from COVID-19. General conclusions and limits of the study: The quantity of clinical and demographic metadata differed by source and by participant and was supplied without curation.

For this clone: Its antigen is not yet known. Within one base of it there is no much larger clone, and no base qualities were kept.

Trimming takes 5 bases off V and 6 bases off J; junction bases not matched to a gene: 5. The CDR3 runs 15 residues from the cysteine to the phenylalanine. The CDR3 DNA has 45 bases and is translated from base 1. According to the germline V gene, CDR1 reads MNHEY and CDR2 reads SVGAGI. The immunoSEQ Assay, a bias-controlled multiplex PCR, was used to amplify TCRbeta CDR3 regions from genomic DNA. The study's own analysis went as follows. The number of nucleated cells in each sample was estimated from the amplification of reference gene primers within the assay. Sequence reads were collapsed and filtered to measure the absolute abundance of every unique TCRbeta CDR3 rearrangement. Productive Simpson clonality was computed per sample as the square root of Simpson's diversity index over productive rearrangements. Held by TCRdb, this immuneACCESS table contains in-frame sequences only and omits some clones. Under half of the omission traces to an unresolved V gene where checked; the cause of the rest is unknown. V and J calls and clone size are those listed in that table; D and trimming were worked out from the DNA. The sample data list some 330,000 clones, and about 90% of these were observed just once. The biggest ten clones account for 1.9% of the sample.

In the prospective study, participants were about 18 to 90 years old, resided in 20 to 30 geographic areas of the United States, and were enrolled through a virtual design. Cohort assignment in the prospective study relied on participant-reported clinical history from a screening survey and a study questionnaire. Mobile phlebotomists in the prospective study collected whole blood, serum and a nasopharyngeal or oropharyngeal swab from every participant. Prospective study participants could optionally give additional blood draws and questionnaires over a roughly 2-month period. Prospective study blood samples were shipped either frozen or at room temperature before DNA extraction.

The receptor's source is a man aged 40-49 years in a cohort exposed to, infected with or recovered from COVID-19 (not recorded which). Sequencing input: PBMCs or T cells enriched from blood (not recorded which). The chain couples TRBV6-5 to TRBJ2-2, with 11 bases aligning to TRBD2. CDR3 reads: CASSTGSGRAGELFF. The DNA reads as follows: TGTGCCAGCAGTACGGGTAGCGGGAGGGCCGGGGAGCTGTTTTTT.